This TCR beta chain was sequenced in a study of T-cell reconstitution after alpha-beta-depleted transplantation in children. CDR3 length: 16 amino acids. The V gene's germline CDR1 is DFQATT and CDR2 SNEGSKA (reference sequence). Findings and caveats of the study: The main origin of T-cell counts and diversity one year after transplant was newly produced T cells. Where alpha-beta T cells came from about two months after transplant was reportedly several hundred expanded graft clones.

Unique molecular identifiers were incorporated during preparation of the TCRbeta library. TCRdb called the PCR reads again in MiXCR, with one record for every CDR3 protein. The sample includes approximately 650,000 distinct CDR3 sequences, about an eighth seen only once; the top ten take around 0.8%. There are many counts of this clonotype. Its antigen is undetermined. This chain joins TRBV20-1 and TRBJ2-3; 9 nucleotides align to TRBD2. The sequence was collected from a girl aged 2-10 years with congenital amegakaryocytic thrombocytopenia, due to receive a stem cell transplant. Sequencing used PBMCs, obtained before TCRalphabeta/CD19-depleted stem cell transplant. CDR3 sequence: CSMDRREGLGTDTQYF. Here the CDR3 DNA reads TGCTCAATGGACCGGCGGGAGGGGTTAGGCACAGATACGCAGTATTTT.